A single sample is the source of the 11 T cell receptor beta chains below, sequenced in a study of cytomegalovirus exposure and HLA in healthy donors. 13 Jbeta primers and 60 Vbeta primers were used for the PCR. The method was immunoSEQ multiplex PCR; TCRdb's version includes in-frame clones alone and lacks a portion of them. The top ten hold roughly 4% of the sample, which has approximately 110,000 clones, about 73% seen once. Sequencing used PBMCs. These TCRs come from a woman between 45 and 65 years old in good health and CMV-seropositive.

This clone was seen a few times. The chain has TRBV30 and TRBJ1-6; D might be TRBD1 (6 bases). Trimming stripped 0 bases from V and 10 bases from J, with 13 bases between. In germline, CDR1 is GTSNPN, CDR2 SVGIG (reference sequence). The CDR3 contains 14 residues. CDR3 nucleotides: TGTGCCTGGAGTGTAGGCGGGGGCTGGTCACCCCTCCACTTT. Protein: CAWSVGGGWSPLHF.

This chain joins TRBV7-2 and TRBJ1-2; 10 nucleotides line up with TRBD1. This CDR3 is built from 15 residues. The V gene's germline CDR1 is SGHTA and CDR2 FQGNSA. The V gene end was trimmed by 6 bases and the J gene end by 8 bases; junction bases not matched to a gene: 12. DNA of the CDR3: TGTGCCAGCAGTATTGACAGGGGGCGAGTAGACGGCTACACCTTC. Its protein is CASSIDRGRVDGYTF. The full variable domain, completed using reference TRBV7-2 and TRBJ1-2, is GAGVSQSPSNKVTEKGKDVELRCDPISGHTALYWYRQSLGQGLEFLIYFQGNSAPDKSGLPSDRFSAERTGGSVSTLTIQRTQQEDSAVYLCASSIDRGRVDGYTFGSGTRLTVV.

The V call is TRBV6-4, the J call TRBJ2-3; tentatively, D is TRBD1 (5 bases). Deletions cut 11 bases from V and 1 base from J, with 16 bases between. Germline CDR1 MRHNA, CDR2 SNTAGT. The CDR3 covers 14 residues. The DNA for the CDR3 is TGTGCCGGCAACGACAGACAATGCACAGATACGCAGTATTTT. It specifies CAGNDRQCTDTQYF.

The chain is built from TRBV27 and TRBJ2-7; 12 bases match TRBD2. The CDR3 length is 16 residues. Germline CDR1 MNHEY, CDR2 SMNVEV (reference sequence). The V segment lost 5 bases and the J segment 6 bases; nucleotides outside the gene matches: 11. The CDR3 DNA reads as TGTGCCAGCAGTCCTCGGACTAGCGGGGCGGGGGCCGAGCAGTACTTC. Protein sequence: CASSPRTSGAGAEQYF.

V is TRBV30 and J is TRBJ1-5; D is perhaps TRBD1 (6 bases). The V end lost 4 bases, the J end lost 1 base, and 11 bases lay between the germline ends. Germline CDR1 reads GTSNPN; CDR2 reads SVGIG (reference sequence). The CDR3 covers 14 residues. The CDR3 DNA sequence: TGTGCCTGGAAGGGTACAGGGAGCAATCAGCCCCAGCATTTT. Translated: CAWKGTGSNQPQHF.

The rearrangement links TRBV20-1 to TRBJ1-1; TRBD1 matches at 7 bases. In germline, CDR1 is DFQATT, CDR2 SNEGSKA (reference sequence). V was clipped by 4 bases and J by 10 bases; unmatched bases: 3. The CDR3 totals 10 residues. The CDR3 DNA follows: TGCAGTGCTACGCAGGGGGGAGCTTTCTTT. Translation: CSATQGGAFF.

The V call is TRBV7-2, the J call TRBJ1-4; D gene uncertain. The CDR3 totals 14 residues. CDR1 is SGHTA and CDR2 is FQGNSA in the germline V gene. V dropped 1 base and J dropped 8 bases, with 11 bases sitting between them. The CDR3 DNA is TGTGCCAGCAGCTTAGGCGGCCTCTGGGAAAAACTGTTTTTT. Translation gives CASSLGGLWEKLFF.

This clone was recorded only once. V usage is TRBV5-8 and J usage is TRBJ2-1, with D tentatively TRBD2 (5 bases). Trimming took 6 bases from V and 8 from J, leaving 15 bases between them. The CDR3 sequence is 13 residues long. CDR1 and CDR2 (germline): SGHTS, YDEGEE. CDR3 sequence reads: CASIPTNRDEQFF. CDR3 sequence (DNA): TGTGCCAGCATCCCGACTAATCGCGATGAGCAGTTCTTC.

CDR3: CASSGLAGGQETQYF. CDR3 nucleotides: TGTGCCAGCAGCGGACTAGCGGGGGGGCAAGAGACCCAGTACTTC. The J gene is TRBJ2-5, the V gene TRBV6-1; 15 positions agree with TRBD2. The CDR3 length is 15 residues. Trimming at V came to 6 bases and at J to 2 bases, leaving 1 base not matched to a gene. Per the germline V gene, CDR1 is MNHNS and CDR2 is SASEGT.

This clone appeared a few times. CDR3 sequence (DNA): TGTGCCAGCAGTTTATTCTCGCCCCAGCATTTT. Translated, it gives CASSLFSPQHF. The chain recombines TRBV27 with TRBJ1-5; D ambiguous. Trimming removed 1 base at V and 9 bases at J, with 4 bases between. Germline lookup yields CDR1 MNHEY and CDR2 SMNVEV (reference sequence). The CDR3 is 11 residues long.

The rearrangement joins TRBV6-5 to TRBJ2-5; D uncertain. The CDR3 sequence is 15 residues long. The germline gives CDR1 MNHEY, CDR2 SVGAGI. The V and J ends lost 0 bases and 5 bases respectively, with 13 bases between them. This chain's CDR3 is CASSYSISAAETQYF. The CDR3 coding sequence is TGTGCCAGCAGTTACTCGATCAGCGCGGCCGAGACCCAGTACTTC.